This entry describes one T cell receptor (beta chain). As yet, its antigen is unknown. The data are from a study of cytomegalovirus exposure and HLA in healthy donors. Sequencing was performed with immunoSEQ multiplex PCR; in TCRdb, only in-frame clones are kept and a portion is missing. The sample carries more than 150,000 clones, approximately 84% recorded once. Study results and caveats: Overall, about 160 TCR beta chains were annotated as cytomegalovirus-associated. The tendency of first-cohort TCR clusters to co-occur in the 120 or so validation repertoires was the finding of a later analysis.

In germline, CDR1 is MNHEY, CDR2 SMNVEV (reference sequence). The CDR3 is 14 amino acids. J was trimmed by 8 bases and V by 6 bases; bases with no gene match: 9. This chain uses TRBV27 with TRBJ2-4, with TRBD1 identical over 8 bases. The sequenced material came from PBMCs. The clonotype was recovered from a woman aged 18-30 years in good health and CMV-seropositive. This chain's CDR3 is CASRTQGAWDIQYF. The DNA for the CDR3 is TGTGCCAGCAGGACGCAGGGGGCTTGGGACATTCAGTACTTC.